This T cell receptor beta chain was captured by sequencing in a study of T cells in Graves' hyperthyroidism and ophthalmopathy. Study outcomes and limitations: Appearing also in blood were most of the thyroid clonotypes expanded above 0.001. Before onset, by a median of around six months, the model predicted ophthalmopathy.

Template material for amplifying TCR beta CDR3 regions consisted of RNA transcripts. The TCR CDR3 was amplified in a first-round RT-PCR using the HTBI primer set. TCRdb re-called the multiplex PCR reads through MiXCR, storing one row per CDR3 protein. The sample carries some 620,000 distinct CDR3 sequences, roughly 16% recorded once. The sample holds many counts of this clonotype. The antigen remains unidentified. The sequence was collected from a woman aged 30 to 39 with Graves' hyperthyroidism. The specimen was blood.

The CDR3, as DNA: TGTGCCAGCTCTCGGTGGGTACTTGATACGCAGTATTTT. Residues: CASSRWVLDTQYF. This chain connects TRBV2 to TRBJ2-3; D unresolved. The CDR3 is 13 residues long. CDR1 is SNHLY and CDR2 is FYNNEI in the germline V gene. Trimming removed 8 bases at V and 6 bases at J, with 15 bases between.